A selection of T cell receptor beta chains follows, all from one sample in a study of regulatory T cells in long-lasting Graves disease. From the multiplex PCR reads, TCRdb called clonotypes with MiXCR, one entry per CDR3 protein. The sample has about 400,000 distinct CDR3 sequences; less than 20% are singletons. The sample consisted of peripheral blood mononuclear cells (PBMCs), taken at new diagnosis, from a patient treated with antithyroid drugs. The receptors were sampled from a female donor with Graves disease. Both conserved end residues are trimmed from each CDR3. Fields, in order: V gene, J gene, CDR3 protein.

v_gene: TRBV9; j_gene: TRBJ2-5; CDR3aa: ASSVGGTGETQY
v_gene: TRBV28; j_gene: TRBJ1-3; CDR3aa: ASSEQTNTIY
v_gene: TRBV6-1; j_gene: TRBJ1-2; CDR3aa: ASSTLAGLYGYT
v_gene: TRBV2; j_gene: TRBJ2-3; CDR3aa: ASKRVPDTQY
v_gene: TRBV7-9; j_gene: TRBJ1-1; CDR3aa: ASSLGWGGGTEAF
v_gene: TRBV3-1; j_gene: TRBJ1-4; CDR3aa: ASSQVTGAEKLF
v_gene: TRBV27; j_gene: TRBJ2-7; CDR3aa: ASSPFHQLRRQGMNYEQY
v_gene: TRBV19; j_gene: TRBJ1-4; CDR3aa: ASSFMTAINEKLF
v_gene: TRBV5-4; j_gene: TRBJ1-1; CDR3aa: ASSFLGTGLLHEAF
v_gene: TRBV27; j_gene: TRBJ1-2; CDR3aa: ASSSQTGHYGYT
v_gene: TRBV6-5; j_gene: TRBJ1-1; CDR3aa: ASSYGGTNTEAF
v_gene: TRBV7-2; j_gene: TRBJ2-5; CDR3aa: ASSHSDLAYQETQY